Listed below are T cell receptor beta chains from one sample, sequenced in a study of shared clonotypes between healthy human individuals. Clones were read by immunoSEQ multiplex PCR, and TCRdb kept only the in-frame ones, dropping some. The sample contains some 1 million clones, about 75% of which appear only once. The specimen was memory CD4+ T cells sorted from blood. These TCRs come from a man aged 18 to 30 in good health. Both conserved end residues are part of each CDR3. The listing skips clone size in some rows; elsewhere it reads once, few, many or a size class.

few	TRBJ1-6	TRBV10-3	CAIRDDRGSPLHF
few	TRBJ1-2	TRBV7-9	CASSGAGYGYTF
.	TRBJ1-3	TRBV5-6	CASSLAAGPGNTIYF
.	TRBJ2-2	TRBV9	CASSFSGHSTGELFF
.	TRBJ2-5	TRBV12-5	CASGLGGSWETQYF
.	TRBJ1-2	TRBV13	CASSSPGLGDGYTF
.	TRBJ2-6	TRBV6-1	CASSPRGSGANVLTF
few	TRBJ2-5	TRBV5-1	CASSLAGIRGETQYF
.	TRBJ2-5	TRBV29-1	CSGTGNAETQYF
.	TRBJ1-1	TRBV19	CASSFSGGEAFF